This T cell receptor (beta chain) emerged from a study of Ad26.COV2.S vaccination and SARS-CoV-2 variants. Treatment given: around 19 received Ad26.COV2.S at low or high dose, single or two shots; about five received placebo; per-sample allocation not given. The samples were gathered on day 63 after the first injection of vaccine or placebo. Between the trimmed V and J ends, which lost 0 bases and 3 bases, there was a span of 14 bases. The germline CDR1 and CDR2 sequences are LGHDT and YNNKEL (reference sequence). The CDR3 covers 16 residues. Assay used: immunoSEQ multiplex PCR; TCRdb lists only in-frame clones, some missing. The sample lists more than 300,000 clones, just over 85% seen once, with around 1.9% in the top ten.

This clonotype originated in a person aged 18-60 years who received the Ad26.COV2.S COVID-19 vaccine or a placebo. The sequencing here drew on peripheral blood, taken in a trial of Ad26.COV2.S vaccine versus placebo. The rearrangement links TRBV3-1 (or the pseudogene TRBV3-2) to TRBJ1-2; no clear D gene. CDR3 coding DNA: TGTGCCAGCAGCCAAGACGAAGGCCTCCCCTACTATGGCTACACCTTC. This encodes CASSQDEGLPYYGYTF.